The present entry profiles one T cell receptor (beta chain) with its context. Its specificity is not known. This entry is derived from a study of response to subunit inactivated influenza vaccine. Study-wide findings and caveats: Authors suggested that a seasonal influenza vaccination recruits few new T cells each time.

MiXCR, applied by TCRdb to the RT-PCR reads, yields one record per CDR3 protein. The sample comprises 450,000 to 600,000 distinct CDR3 sequences, about 8% of which are singletons, and 10% to 15% rests with the top ten. The junction had 9 bases not matched to a gene; V was cut back by 3 bases and J by 8 bases. The V gene's germline CDR1 is LGHNA and CDR2 YNFKEQ. This CDR3 region has 14 residues. The receptor was isolated from a man in his fifties or sixties who received an inactivated influenza vaccine. Sequencing was performed on PBMCs from blood, taken 23 to 25 months after vaccination. The chain links TRBV4-2 to TRBJ1-2; 7 nucleotides align to TRBD1. The CDR3 loop reads CASSQITGVAGYTF. The DNA of the CDR3 is TGTGCCAGCAGCCAGATTACAGGGGTAGCGGGCTACACCTTC.